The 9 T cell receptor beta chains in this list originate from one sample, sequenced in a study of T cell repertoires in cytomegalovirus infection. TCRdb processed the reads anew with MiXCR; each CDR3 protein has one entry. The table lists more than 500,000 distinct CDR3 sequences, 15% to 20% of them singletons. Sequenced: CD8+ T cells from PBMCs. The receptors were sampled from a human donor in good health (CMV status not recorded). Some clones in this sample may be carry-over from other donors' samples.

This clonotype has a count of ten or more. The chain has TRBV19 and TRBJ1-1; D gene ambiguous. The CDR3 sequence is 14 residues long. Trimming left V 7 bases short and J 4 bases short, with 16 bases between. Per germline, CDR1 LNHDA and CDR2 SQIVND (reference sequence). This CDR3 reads CASTPSLGGTEAFF. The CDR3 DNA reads TGTGCCAGTACCCCTTCTTTGGGTGGCACTGAAGCTTTCTTT.

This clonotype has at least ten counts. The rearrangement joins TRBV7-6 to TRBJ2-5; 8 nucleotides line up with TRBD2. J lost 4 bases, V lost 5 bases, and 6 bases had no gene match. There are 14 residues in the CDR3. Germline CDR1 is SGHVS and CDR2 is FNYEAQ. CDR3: CASSLPLAGETQYF. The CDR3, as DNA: TGTGCCAGCAGCCTCCCGCTAGCGGGAGAGACCCAGTACTTC.

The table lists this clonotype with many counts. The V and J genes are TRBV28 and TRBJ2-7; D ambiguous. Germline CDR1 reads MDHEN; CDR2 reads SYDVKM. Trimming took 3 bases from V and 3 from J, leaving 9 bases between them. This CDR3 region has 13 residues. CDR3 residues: CASSFGVFYEQYF. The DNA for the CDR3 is TGTGCCAGCAGTTTTGGGGTGTTCTACGAGCAGTACTTC.

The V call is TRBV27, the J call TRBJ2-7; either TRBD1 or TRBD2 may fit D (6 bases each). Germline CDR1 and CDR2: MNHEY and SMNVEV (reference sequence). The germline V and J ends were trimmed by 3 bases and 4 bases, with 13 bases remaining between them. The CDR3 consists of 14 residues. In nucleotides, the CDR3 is TGTGCCAGCAGTTTTAGGGGGGTTCTGTACGAGCAGTACTTC. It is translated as CASSFRGVLYEQYF.

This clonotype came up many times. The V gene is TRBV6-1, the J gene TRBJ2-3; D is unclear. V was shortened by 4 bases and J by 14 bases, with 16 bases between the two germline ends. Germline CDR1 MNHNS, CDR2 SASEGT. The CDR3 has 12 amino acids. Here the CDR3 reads CASSALSQSSYF. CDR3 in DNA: TGTGCCAGCAGTGCCTTGTCCCAGAGTTCGTATTTT.

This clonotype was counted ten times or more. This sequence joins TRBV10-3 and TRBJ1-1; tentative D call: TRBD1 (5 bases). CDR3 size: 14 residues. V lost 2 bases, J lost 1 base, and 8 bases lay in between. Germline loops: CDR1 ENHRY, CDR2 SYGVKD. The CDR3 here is CAISEGGGNTEAFF. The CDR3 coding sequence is TGTGCCATCAGTGAGGGGGGGGGGAACACTGAAGCTTTCTTT.

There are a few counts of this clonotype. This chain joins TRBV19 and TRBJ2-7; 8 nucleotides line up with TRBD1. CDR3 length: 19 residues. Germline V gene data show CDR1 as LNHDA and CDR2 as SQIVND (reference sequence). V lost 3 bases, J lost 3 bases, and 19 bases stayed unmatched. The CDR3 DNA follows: TGTGCCAGTAGTATCCGGTCCACAGGGGGTCTTTTGGGGAACTACGAGCAGTACTTC. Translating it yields CASSIRSTGGLLGNYEQYF.

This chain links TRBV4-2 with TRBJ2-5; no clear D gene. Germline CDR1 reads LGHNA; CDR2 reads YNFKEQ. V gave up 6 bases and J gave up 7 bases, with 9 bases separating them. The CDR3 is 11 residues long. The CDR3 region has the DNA TGTGCCAGCAGTCACTTAGGGACCCAGTACTTC. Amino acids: CASSHLGTQYF.

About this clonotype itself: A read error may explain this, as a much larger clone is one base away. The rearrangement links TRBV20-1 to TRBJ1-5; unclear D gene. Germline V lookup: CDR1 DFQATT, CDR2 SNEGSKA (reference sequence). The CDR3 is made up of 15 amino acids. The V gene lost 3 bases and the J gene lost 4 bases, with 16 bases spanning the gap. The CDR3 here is CSASTQRVRNQPQHF. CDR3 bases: TGCAGTGCTAGTACTCAAAGGGTTAGAAATCAGCCCCAGCATTTT.